What follows are 17 T cell receptor beta chains derived from one specimen sequenced in a study of OX40 agonist ivuxolimab in advanced cancers. The library was built by means of the immunoSEQ multiplex PCR assay. TCRdb took over this immuneACCESS table, retaining in-frame rearrangements with V and J assigned. Such tables are incomplete; in checked studies, under half of the missing clones stem from an unresolved V gene, and the remainder is unexplained. The sample records approximately 52,000 clones, around 94% of which are singletons. The ten largest make up 12% of the sample. Sequencing used CD4+ or CD8+ T cells sorted from blood, obtained in a trial of the OX40 agonist ivuxolimab. These receptors were taken from an adult with an advanced solid tumor such as melanoma, head and neck, liver or kidney cancer.

This sequence joins TRBV19 and TRBJ2-1; possibly TRBD1 or TRBD2 for D (5 bases each). V lost 3 bases and J 8 bases, leaving 14 bases between the germline ends. The CDR3 length is 14 residues. Germline-derived CDR1 and CDR2 are LNHDA and SQIVND (reference sequence). CDR3 residues: CASSMGTAFDEQFF. CDR3 in DNA: TGTGCCAGTAGTATGGGGACGGCTTTCGATGAGCAGTTCTTC.

The chain uses TRBV27 and TRBJ1-5; D remains ambiguous. The germline V gene encodes CDR1 MNHEY and CDR2 SMNVEV (reference sequence). V was trimmed by 3 bases and J by 9 bases, leaving 9 bases between them. The CDR3 is 12 amino acids. The CDR3 is CASSFPDGPQHF. The CDR3 DNA follows: TGTGCCAGCAGTTTCCCGGATGGGCCCCAGCATTTT.

The chain is built from TRBV7-9 and TRBJ2-3; 14 bases are shared with TRBD2. CDR1 and CDR2 (germline): SEHNR, FQNEAQ (reference sequence). J gave up 2 bases and V 5 bases, and 9 bases lay outside the gene matches. This CDR3 is 18 amino acids long. CDR3 in DNA: TGTGCCAGCAGCCTAAACTCGGGACTAGCGGGGGTCACAGATACGCAGTATTTT. This codes for CASSLNSGLAGVTDTQYF.

The gene calls are TRBV7-9 and TRBJ2-1, with 7 bases fitting TRBD2. This CDR3 spans 16 amino acids. CDR1 is SEHNR, CDR2 FQNEAQ, per germline (reference sequence). V dropped 5 bases and J dropped 1; count of bases not matched to a gene: 8. DNA for the CDR3: TGTGCCAGCAGCGCCTCGGACGGGGGGTCCTACAATGAGCAGTTCTTC. This sequence encodes CASSASDGGSYNEQFF. The full variable domain, completed using reference TRBV7-9 and TRBJ2-1, is DTGVSQNPRHKITKRGQNVTFRCDPISEHNRLYWYRQTLGQGPEFLTYFQNEAQLEKSRLLSDRFSAERPKGSFSTLEIQRTEQGDSAMYLCASSASDGGSYNEQFFGPGTRLTVL.

This chain links TRBV7-9 with TRBJ2-5; 7 bases are shared with TRBD2. The germline gives CDR1 SEHNR, CDR2 FQNEAQ (reference sequence). Trimming cost V 5 bases and J 4 bases; bases outside gene matches: 7. This CDR3 contains 14 residues. CDR3 bases: TGTGCCAGCAGCCAGTGGGCGGGAGCAGAGACCCAGTACTTC. Translated: CASSQWAGAETQYF.

The chain combines TRBV29-1 with TRBJ2-7, with 14 bases that match TRBD2. V lost 1 base, J lost 4 bases, and 6 bases stayed unmatched. Germline assignment: CDR1 SQVTM and CDR2 ANQGSEA. The CDR3 loop spans 16 amino acids. DNA for the CDR3: TGCAGCGTTGAAGGGACTAGCGGGAGGCCCGAATACGAGCAGTACTTC. Translation: CSVEGTSGRPEYEQYF.

This chain links TRBV7-9 with TRBJ2-7; D remains unclear. V gave up 5 bases and J gave up 3 bases, with 11 bases separating them. The V gene's germline CDR1 is SEHNR and CDR2 FQNEAQ (reference sequence). The CDR3 covers 13 residues. The chain's CDR3 is CASSPRTDYEQYF. DNA of the CDR3: TGTGCCAGCAGCCCCCGAACAGACTACGAGCAGTACTTC.

The chain uses TRBV19 and TRBJ1-1, with a possible D match to TRBD1 (5 bases). The CDR3 is 14 residues long. CDR1 and CDR2 (germline): LNHDA, SQIVND (reference sequence). Trimming took off 11 bases at V and 1 base at J, with 17 bases between the two ends. CDR3 coding DNA: TGTGCCGCCGAATCAGGGACGAAGAACACTGAAGCTTTCTTT. Amino acids: CAAESGTKNTEAFF.

The chain uses TRBV2 and TRBJ2-3; TRBD1 agrees at 8 bases. Germline lookup yields CDR1 SNHLY and CDR2 FYNNEI. This CDR3 has 12 amino acids. The CDR3 sequence: CVDRGSTDTQYF. Written as DNA, the CDR3 is TGTGTAGACAGGGGTAGCACAGATACGCAGTATTTT.

The chain combines TRBV28 with TRBJ2-7; D is perhaps TRBD2 (6 bases). V lost 4 bases and J lost 1, with 8 bases in between. CDR1 is MDHEN and CDR2 is SYDVKM in the germline V gene. The CDR3 contains 13 residues. The CDR3 loop reads CASSWEESYEQYF. CDR3 DNA sequence: TGTGCCAGCAGTTGGGAGGAGTCCTACGAGCAGTACTTC.

The chain has TRBV30 and TRBJ1-6; TRBD1 agrees at 9 bases. V dropped 3 bases and J dropped 7; count of bases not matched to a gene: 4. CDR1 is GTSNPN, CDR2 SVGIG, per germline (reference sequence). The CDR3 is 14 amino acids. CDR3 nucleotide sequence: TGTGCCTGGAGGGAGGGGACAGGGAATTCACCCCTCCACTTT. Translating gives CAWREGTGNSPLHF.

V gene TRBV7-8 combines with J gene TRBJ1-2; the match to TRBD1 covers 7 bases. The CDR3 extends over 14 amino acids. Looked up from germline, CDR1 is SGHVS and CDR2 is FQNEAQ. V lost 4 bases to trimming and J lost 5 bases; unmatched junction nucleotides: 7. CDR3 sequence (DNA): TGTGCCAGCAGCTACGCGACAGGGCAGTATGGCTACACCTTC. Protein product: CASSYATGQYGYTF.

This chain uses TRBV19 with TRBJ2-1; D is unresolved. CDR1 is LNHDA, CDR2 SQIVND, per germline (reference sequence). Trimming left V 0 bases short and J 5 bases short, with 8 bases between. The CDR3 covers 14 residues. DNA of the CDR3: TGTGCCAGTAGTATAGATATAGGCCACAATGAGCAGTTCTTC. Its protein product is CASSIDIGHNEQFF.

The rearrangement joins TRBV27 to TRBJ2-1; a weak D match, TRBD1 (7 bases). V lost 6 bases and J lost 6, with 12 bases in between. Germline assignment: CDR1 MNHEY and CDR2 SMNVEV (reference sequence). This CDR3 spans 13 amino acids. The CDR3 region is CASRQGEVNEQFF. CDR3 DNA sequence: TGTGCCAGCAGGCAGGGGGAGGTCAATGAGCAGTTCTTC.

The chain uses TRBV11-3 and TRBJ1-3; weak D call: TRBD1 (5 bases). The CDR3 is 15 residues long. Looked up from germline, CDR1 is SGHNT and CDR2 is YENEEA. The germline V and J ends were trimmed by 5 bases and 8 bases, with 19 bases remaining between them. CDR3 sequence reads: CASSQSSREVDTIYF. The CDR3 DNA reads TGTGCCAGCAGCCAATCCTCCAGGGAAGTAGACACCATATATTTT.

This chain uses TRBV19 with TRBJ2-5; 13 positions match TRBD2. The J segment lost 5 bases and the V segment lost 9 bases, leaving 6 bases of the junction unmatched. Germline V gives CDR1 LNHDA, CDR2 SQIVND (reference sequence). The CDR3 has 14 residues. The CDR3 reads CASGLAGVDETQYF. CDR3 sequence (DNA): TGTGCCAGCGGACTAGCGGGAGTTGATGAGACCCAGTACTTC.

The chain has TRBV6-4 and TRBJ1-1, with D unclear. V gave up 3 bases and J gave up 12 bases, with 8 bases separating them. In germline, CDR1 is MRHNA, CDR2 SNTAGT. This CDR3 has 10 amino acids. The CDR3 sequence: CASSELSSFF. The CDR3, as DNA: TGTGCCAGCAGTGAACTATCATCTTTCTTT.